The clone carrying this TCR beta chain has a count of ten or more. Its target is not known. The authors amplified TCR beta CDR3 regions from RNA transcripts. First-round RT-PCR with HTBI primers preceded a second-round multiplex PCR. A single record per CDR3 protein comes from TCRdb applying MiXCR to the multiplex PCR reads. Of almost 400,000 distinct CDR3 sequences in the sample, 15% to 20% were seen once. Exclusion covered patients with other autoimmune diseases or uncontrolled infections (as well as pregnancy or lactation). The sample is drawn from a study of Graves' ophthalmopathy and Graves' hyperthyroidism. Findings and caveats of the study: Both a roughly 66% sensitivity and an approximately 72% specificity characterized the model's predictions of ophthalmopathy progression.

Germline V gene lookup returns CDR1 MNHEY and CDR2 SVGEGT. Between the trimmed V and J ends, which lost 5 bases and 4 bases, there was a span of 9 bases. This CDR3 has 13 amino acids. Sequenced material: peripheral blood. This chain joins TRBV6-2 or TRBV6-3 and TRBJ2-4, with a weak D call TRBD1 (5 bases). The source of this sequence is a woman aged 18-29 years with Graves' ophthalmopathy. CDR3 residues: CASSRRQKNIQYF. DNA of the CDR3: TGTGCCAGCAGTCGGCGACAGAAAAACATTCAGTACTTC.